The clone carrying this TCR beta chain was seen a few times. TCRdb fed the RT-PCR reads into MiXCR, producing one record per CDR3 protein. This sample yields roughly 880,000 distinct CDR3 sequences, of which roughly 18% are seen a single time; 6% belongs to the top ten. These data originate in a study of patients and donors after allogeneic stem cell transplantation. The CDR3 runs to 14 residues. Germline V gene data show CDR1 as SGHRS and CDR2 as YFSETQ. The V end was cut by 1 base, the J end by 7 bases, with 12 bases between. The chain employs TRBV5-1 and TRBJ2-1; maybe TRBD2 (6 bases). The sample was blood, either unsorted or a sorted T cell fraction (not recorded which). The TCR was taken from a human donor who was either an allogeneic HSCT recipient or a stem cell or donor lymphocyte infusion donor (not recorded which). It is not recorded whose cells these are; they may come from a transplant donor. The CDR3 nucleotides are TGCGCCAGCAGCTTGCCGGCAGGGAGGAATGAGCAGTTCTTC. Its translation is CASSLPAGRNEQFF.